Listed here are 31 T cell receptor beta chains from one sample, sequenced in a study of T cell clonality in common variable immunodeficiency. Sequencing was performed with immunoSEQ multiplex PCR; in TCRdb, only in-frame clones are kept and a portion is missing. The sample is made up of over 45,000 clones, none counted only once. The sample taken for sequencing was peripheral blood mononuclear cells. The receptors shown here come from a person aged 18-70 years in good health.

Regarding this clone: From the germline J gene comes the end of the CDR3, since the read stops 3 residues before it. The chain links TRBV20-1 to TRBJ1-2; the D gene is possibly TRBD1 (5 bases). The CDR3 has 11 amino acids. Germline CDR1 reads DFQATT; CDR2 reads SNEGSKA (reference sequence). The CDR3 loop is CSARGRGDYTF. Incomplete CDR3 DNA: TGCAGTGCTAGAGGAAGGGGCGAC.

Remarks on this clone: The read ends 3 residues before the CDR3 terminus; that terminus is restored from the germline J gene. The chain has TRBV7-2 and TRBJ2-2; 9 bases line up with TRBD1. Germline values: CDR1 SGHTA, CDR2 FQGNSA. The CDR3 sequence is 15 residues long. The CDR3 protein is CASSLGGTGHEKLFF. The part of the CDR3 DNA that was read is TGTGCCAGCAGCTTAGGCGGGACAGGGCATGAAAAG. Looking up the rest from reference TRBV7-2 and TRBJ2-2 gives the full variable domain: GAGVSQSPSNKVTEKGKDVELRCDPISGHTALYWYRQSLGQGLEFLIYFQGNSAPDKSGLPSDRFSAERTGGSVSTLTIQRTQQEDSAVYLCASSLGGTGHEKLFFGEGSRLTVL.

This clone has just a few counts. The observed sequence ends 3 residues before the CDR3 terminus, with the missing tail filled in from the germline J gene. V usage is TRBV19 and J usage is TRBJ1-2; 7 bases are shared with TRBD1. The CDR3 covers 14 residues. J lost 3 bases, V lost 5 bases, and 6 bases had no gene match. Germline-derived CDR1 and CDR2 are LNHDA and SQIVND (reference sequence). CDR3 residues: CASSPGQADYGYTF. The part of the CDR3 DNA that was read is TGTGCCAGTAGTCCCGGACAGGCGGACTATGGC.

In this sample, this clone turned up many times. The CDR3 is cut off 3 residues early in the read; its end comes from the germline J gene. The chain uses TRBV5-8 and TRBJ2-5; weak D call: TRBD1 (5 bases). CDR3 length equals 15 residues. The V and J ends lost 4 bases and 1 base respectively, with 14 bases between them. CDR1 SGHTS and CDR2 YDEGEE come from the germline V gene. The CDR3 is CASSPGQGVQETQYF. The CDR3 DNA, read in part, is TGTGCCAGCAGCCCTGGACAAGGGGTCCAAGAGACC.

This clone has a count of ten or more. From the germline J gene comes the end of the CDR3, since the read stops 3 residues before it. V and J are TRBV20-1 and TRBJ2-1; TRBD2 is a possible D gene (7 bases). The CDR3 totals 16 residues. V lost 3 bases and J 8 bases, leaving 23 bases between the germline ends. Looked up from germline, CDR1 is DFQATT and CDR2 is SNEGSKA (reference sequence). The DNA read from the CDR3 is TGCAGTGCTAGTGGGGTTCGGGGGGCCAATTTGGATGAG. It encodes CSASGVRGANLDE. From start to end, the CDR3 is CSASGVRGANLDEQFF.

In regard to this clone: The sequence runs out 3 residues before the end of the CDR3; the remainder is reconstructed from the germline J gene. The chain couples TRBV7-2 to TRBJ1-2; unclear D gene. Germline V gene lookup returns CDR1 SGHTA and CDR2 FQGNSA. CDR3 length: 15 residues. CDR3 amino acids: CASSYVAELGDTYTF. The part of the CDR3 DNA that was read is TGTGCCAGCAGCTATGTAGCGGAGCTGGGAGATACC.

The table lists this clone with many counts. The read terminates 3 residues ahead of where the CDR3 ends, so the germline J gene completes it. The chain joins TRBV10-3 to TRBJ1-1, with a weak D call TRBD1 (5 bases). From germline, CDR1 is ENHRY and CDR2 SYGVKD. This CDR3 has 13 amino acids. Partial CDR3 DNA: TGTGCCATCAGTGACGATAGGGGCATGGAA. This translates into CAISDDRGME. The full-length CDR3 reads as CAISDDRGMEAFF.

Partial CDR3 DNA: TGCGCCAGCAGTGAGTCGGGGCAGGGGAGGATTGAG. Protein: CASSESGQGRIE. The entire CDR3 reads CASSESGQGRIEQFF. The V and J genes are TRBV10-1 and TRBJ2-1; D possibly uses TRBD1 or TRBD2 (6 bases each). The read terminates 3 residues before the CDR3 end, so the remaining end is supplied by the germline J gene. V lost 0 bases and J lost 9, with 15 bases in between. Germline V gene lookup returns CDR1 WNHNN and CDR2 SYGVQD (reference sequence). The CDR3 extends over 15 amino acids.

This clone was found many times. The sequenced fragment ends 3 residues before the CDR3 boundary, so the rest is inferred from the germline J gene. This rearrangement joins TRBV4-1 to TRBJ1-2; maybe TRBD1 (5 bases). Germline CDR1 and CDR2: MGHRA and YSYEKL. This CDR3 contains 17 residues. V shed 1 base and J shed 1 base, with 16 bases lying between them. The CDR3 is CASSQAPFGGSNYGYTF. The CDR3 bases that were read are TGCGCCAGCAGCCAAGCCCCTTTTGGGGGGAGTAACTATGGC.

Many counts were recorded for this clone. CDR3 region: CASFSSTDNEQFF. The sequenced CDR3 bases are TGTGCCAGCTTTTCTTCCACGGACAATGAG. The rearrangement joins TRBV7-9 to TRBJ2-1; D not certain. Read sequence stops 3 residues before the CDR3 end, and the germline J gene provides the missing end. This CDR3 has 13 residues. Germline lookup yields CDR1 SEHNR and CDR2 FQNEAQ (reference sequence). The V end lost 8 bases, the J end lost 5 bases, and 13 bases lay between the germline ends.

This clone was seen at least ten times. Read coverage stops 3 residues before the CDR3 terminus; the germline J gene supplies the remainder. This chain uses TRBV20-1 with TRBJ1-6; 11 bases match TRBD1. The V gene end was trimmed by 1 base and the J gene end by 0 bases; junction bases not matched to a gene: 8. This CDR3 contains 19 residues. Germline V gene lookup returns CDR1 DFQATT and CDR2 SNEGSKA (reference sequence). The chain's CDR3 is CSARGPGTGGFSYNSPLHF. The DNA read from the CDR3 is TGCAGTGCTAGAGGCCCCGGGACAGGGGGATTCTCCTATAATTCACCC.

This clone turned up a few times. Coverage ceases 3 residues before the CDR3 finishes, and the germline J gene fills in the end. The V gene is TRBV13, the J gene TRBJ2-7, with 8 bases identical to TRBD2. Germline V lookup: CDR1 PRHDT, CDR2 FYEKMQ (reference sequence). CDR3 length: 15 amino acids. V lost 1 base to trimming and J lost 5 bases; unmatched junction nucleotides: 7. The CDR3 protein is CASSLVSGTPNEQYF. The sequenced CDR3 bases are TGTGCCAGCAGCTTAGTTAGCGGGACCCCCAACGAG.

Many counts were recorded for this clone. The read terminates 3 residues before the CDR3 end, so the remaining end is supplied by the germline J gene. This chain uses TRBV6-2 or TRBV6-3 with TRBJ2-7; 8 bases are shared with TRBD1. V was clipped by 6 bases and J by 4 bases; unmatched bases: 8. This CDR3 spans 14 amino acids. CDR1 is MNHEY and CDR2 is SVGEGT in the germline V gene. The sequenced CDR3 bases are TGTGCCAGCAGGCGGACAGGGCGTTCGTACGAG. It encodes CASRRTGRSYE. The entire CDR3 protein reads CASRRTGRSYEQYF.

The table lists this clone with many counts. The CDR3 end falls 3 residues outside the read, so it is completed with the germline J gene. V and J are TRBV20-1 and TRBJ2-1, with a possible D match to TRBD1 (6 bases). The V and J ends lost 3 bases and 2 bases respectively, with 17 bases between them. The CDR3 spans 16 residues. The germline V gene has CDR1 DFQATT and CDR2 SNEGSKA (reference sequence). The CDR3 here is CSASGVQGLAYNEQFF. Incomplete CDR3 DNA: TGCAGTGCTAGTGGGGTTCAGGGGCTGGCCTACAATGAG.

This clone was counted at least ten times. The read ends 3 residues before the CDR3 terminus; that terminus is restored from the germline J gene. The chain has TRBV6-2 or TRBV6-3 and TRBJ2-3; D is unclear. Trimming cost V 6 bases and J 2 bases, with 15 bases left between them. Germline V gene lookup returns CDR1 MNHEY and CDR2 SVGEGT. CDR3 size: 15 residues. The sequenced CDR3 bases are TGTGCCAGCAGATCCAACAGAGCCCTCACAGATACG. Encoded protein: CASRSNRALTDT. The CDR3 reads in full as CASRSNRALTDTQYF.

Ten or more counts support this clone. The CDR3 is cut off 3 residues early in the read; its end comes from the germline J gene. The chain uses TRBV7-9 and TRBJ1-2, with D maybe TRBD1 (5 bases). This CDR3 has 14 residues. Germline V gives CDR1 SEHNR, CDR2 FQNEAQ (reference sequence). The CDR3 DNA, read in part, is TGTGCCAGCAGCTTAGATTGGAGTAGGGGCGGC. Translated, it gives CASSLDWSRGG. In full, the CDR3 reads CASSLDWSRGGYTF.

This clone was recorded at least ten times. Coverage ceases 3 residues before the CDR3 finishes, and the germline J gene fills in the end. The J gene is TRBJ1-2, the V gene TRBV20-1; D is possibly TRBD1 (5 bases). V lost 1 base to trimming and J lost 3 bases, with 12 bases between them. Germline assignment: CDR1 DFQATT and CDR2 SNEGSKA (reference sequence). The CDR3 length is 14 residues. Incomplete CDR3 DNA: TGCAGTGCTAGAGTGGCAGGGAGGGACTATGGC. Its protein is CSARVAGRDYG. The full CDR3 reads CSARVAGRDYGYTF.

This clone was observed many times. The CDR3 end is not reached by the read, which stops 3 residues before it; the germline J gene fills it in. The chain combines TRBV19 with TRBJ2-3; TRBD1 matches 11 bases. This CDR3 region has 15 residues. Germline V CDR1 and CDR2: LNHDA, SQIVND (reference sequence). CDR3: CASRFRDRGEETQYF. The covered CDR3 bases are TGTGCCAGTAGGTTCCGGGACAGGGGGGAAGAGACG.

Ten or more counts support this clone. The read ends 3 residues early relative to the CDR3; the germline J gene fills the gap. The rearrangement uses TRBV10-1 and TRBJ2-5; TRBD2 matches 7 bases. Germline V gene lookup returns CDR1 WNHNN and CDR2 SYGVQD (reference sequence). The CDR3 is 14 amino acids. Trimming removed 4 bases from V and 5 bases from J; junction bases left unmatched: 7. The CDR3 here is CASSGRLAVETQYF. The sequenced part of the CDR3 DNA is TGCGCCAGCAGTGGGCGACTAGCCGTCGAGACC.

This clone occurred many times. Coverage ceases 3 residues before the CDR3 finishes, and the germline J gene fills in the end. The J gene is TRBJ1-2, the V gene TRBV11-2, with a possible D match to TRBD1 (5 bases). Trimming stripped 1 base from V and 0 bases from J, with 9 bases between. CDR1 is SGHAT and CDR2 is FQNNGV in the germline V gene. This CDR3 has 15 amino acids. The part of the CDR3 DNA that was read is TGTGCCAGCAGCTTAGGGAGACAGACTAACTATGGC. Translating it yields CASSLGRQTNYG. The full CDR3 sequence reads CASSLGRQTNYGYTF.

This clone has a count of ten or more. A read error may produce the germline difference seen at one junction end. The read ends 3 residues before the CDR3 terminus; that terminus is restored from the germline J gene. The chain couples TRBV4-2 to TRBJ1-1; no definite D call. The CDR3 has 12 residues. Germline lookup yields CDR1 LGHNA and CDR2 YNFKEQ. CDR3 DNA, as far as it was read: TGCGCCAGCAGCCCGTCTGAGGGCGAA. It yields the protein CASSPSEGE. The complete CDR3 reads CASSPSEGEAFF.

Ten or more counts support this clone. The missing CDR3 end, 3 residues past where the read stops, is filled in from the germline J gene. The J gene is TRBJ2-3, the V gene TRBV11-2; TRBD2 matches at 7 bases. Trimming took 3 bases from V and 1 from J; bases not matched to a gene: 4. CDR3 length: 15 residues. The germline CDR1 and CDR2 sequences are SGHAT and FQNNGV. The CDR3 sequence: CASSFTSAGTDTQYF. The part of the CDR3 DNA that was read is TGTGCCAGCAGCTTTACTAGCGCGGGCACAGATACG.

This clone came up many times. The read ends 3 residues shy of where the CDR3 ends; the end is completed using the germline J gene. The chain couples TRBV10-3 to TRBJ1-2; 10 nucleotides match TRBD1. After removal of 4 bases from V and 4 bases from J, the junction contained 3 bases not matched to a gene. Per the germline V gene, CDR1 is ENHRY and CDR2 is SYGVKD. The CDR3 spans 14 residues. The sequenced part of the CDR3 DNA is TGTGCCATCAGTGGGACAGGGGGTATCTATGGC. Translated, it gives CAISGTGGIYG. The whole CDR3 sequence reads CAISGTGGIYGYTF.

This clone has ten or more counts. One end of the junction is discordant with germline, which a read error may explain. The read ends 3 residues before the CDR3 terminus; that terminus is restored from the germline J gene. This chain joins TRBV4-2 and TRBJ2-7, with TRBD2 identical over 7 bases. This CDR3 has 15 residues. Germline V gene data show CDR1 as LGHNA and CDR2 as YNFKEQ. The DNA read from the CDR3 is TGCGCCAGCAGCCAAGGGAGGGGCGGTTCCTACGAG. It encodes CASSQGRGGSYE. The complete CDR3 sequence is CASSQGRGGSYEQYF.

This clone came up a few times. The read finishes 3 residues shy of the CDR3 end, and the germline J gene is used to complete it. The chain recombines TRBV18 with TRBJ1-2; 7 bases fit TRBD1. Germline values: CDR1 KGHSH, CDR2 LQKENI. V dropped 2 bases and J dropped 6; count of bases not matched to a gene: 6. CDR3 length: 14 residues. CDR3 DNA, as far as it was read: TGTGCCAGCTCACCAACGGGACAGATAGATGGC. This sequence encodes CASSPTGQIDG. The complete CDR3 reads CASSPTGQIDGYTF.

Regarding this clone: The read gets to within 3 residues of the CDR3 end, and the germline J gene fills in the rest. V usage is TRBV20-1 and J usage is TRBJ1-5; D might be TRBD1 (6 bases). Germline lookup yields CDR1 DFQATT and CDR2 SNEGSKA (reference sequence). The CDR3 length is 14 residues. Trimming stripped 2 bases from V and 0 bases from J, with 8 bases between. CDR3 DNA, as far as it was read: TGCAGTGCTAGAACGGGACATAGCAATCAGCCC. This gives the protein CSARTGHSNQP. The complete CDR3 reads CSARTGHSNQPQHF.

This clone showed up many times. The read terminates 3 residues ahead of where the CDR3 ends, so the germline J gene completes it. The chain uses TRBV7-2 and TRBJ2-7; 7 bases agree with TRBD2. Germline loops: CDR1 SGHTA, CDR2 FQGNSA. This CDR3 comprises 15 residues. V trimming: 3 bases; J trimming: 6 bases; junction bases outside the gene matches: 11. The part of the CDR3 DNA that was read is TGTGCCAGCAGCTTCCATTCCGGGACTAATATCGAG. Its translation is CASSFHSGTNIE. The CDR3, in full, reads CASSFHSGTNIEQYF.

This clone showed up many times. Read coverage stops 3 residues before the CDR3 terminus; the germline J gene supplies the remainder. V and J are TRBV29-1 and TRBJ2-7, with D perhaps TRBD1 (5 bases). The CDR3 runs to 17 residues. Germline V lookup: CDR1 SQVTM, CDR2 ANQGSEA. Trimming pared 3 bases from V and 0 bases from J, leaving 21 bases between. CDR3 loop: CSVEGRVTGRDSYEQYF. The covered CDR3 bases are TGCAGCGTTGAGGGTCGGGTTACGGGCAGGGACTCCTACGAG.

This clone was recorded at least ten times. At one end, the junction sequence differs from germline, possibly due to a read error. The CDR3 is cut off 3 residues early in the read; its end comes from the germline J gene. This sequence joins TRBV4-2 and TRBJ2-7, with 11 bases fitting TRBD2. The CDR3 contains 18 residues. In germline, CDR1 is LGHNA, CDR2 YNFKEQ. CDR3 DNA, as far as it was read: TGCGCCAGCAGCTTCAAGGCTAGCGGGGGGATTAGCTCCTACGAG. As protein: CASSFKASGGISSYE. The entire CDR3 is CASSFKASGGISSYEQYF.

This clone occurred many times. With the read ending 3 residues before the CDR3 end, the germline J gene is used to fill in that end. The chain uses TRBV20-1 and TRBJ2-2; no reliable D call. CDR1 DFQATT and CDR2 SNEGSKA come from the germline V gene (reference sequence). CDR3 length equals 12 residues. Trimming stripped 7 bases from V and 4 bases from J, with 10 bases between. The sequenced CDR3 bases are TGCAGTGTCTCAACATTCACCGGGGAG. Encoded protein: CSVSTFTGE. The whole CDR3 reads CSVSTFTGELFF.

This clone was observed at least ten times. Sequencing ends 3 residues short of the CDR3 end; the germline J gene provides the rest. The chain has TRBV19 and TRBJ1-1; a possible D gene is TRBD1 (5 bases). Germline V lookup: CDR1 LNHDA, CDR2 SQIVND (reference sequence). The CDR3 contains 14 residues. Trimming took 3 bases from V and 3 from J, leaving 11 bases between them. CDR3 loop: CASSIGQGYTEAFF. The part of the CDR3 DNA that was read is TGTGCCAGTAGTATCGGGCAGGGATACACTGAA.